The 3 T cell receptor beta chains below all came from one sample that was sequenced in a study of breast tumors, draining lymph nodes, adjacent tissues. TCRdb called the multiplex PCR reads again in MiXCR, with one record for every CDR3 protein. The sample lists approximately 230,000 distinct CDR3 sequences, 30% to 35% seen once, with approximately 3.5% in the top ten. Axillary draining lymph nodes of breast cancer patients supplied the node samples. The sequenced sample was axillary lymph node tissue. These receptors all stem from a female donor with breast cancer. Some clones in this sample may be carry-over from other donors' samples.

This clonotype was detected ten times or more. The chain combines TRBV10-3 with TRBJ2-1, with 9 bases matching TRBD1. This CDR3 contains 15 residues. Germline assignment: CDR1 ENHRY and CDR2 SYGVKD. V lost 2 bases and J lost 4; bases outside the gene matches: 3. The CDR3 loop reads CAISEGDRAYNEQFF. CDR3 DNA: TGTGCCATCAGTGAGGGGGACAGGGCATACAATGAGCAGTTCTTC.

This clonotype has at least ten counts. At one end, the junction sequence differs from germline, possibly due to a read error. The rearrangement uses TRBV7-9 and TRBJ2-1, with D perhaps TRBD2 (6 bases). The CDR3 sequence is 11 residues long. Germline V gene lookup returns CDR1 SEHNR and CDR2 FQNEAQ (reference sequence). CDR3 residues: CASSLVGGTLF. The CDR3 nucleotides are TGTGCCAGCAGCTTAGTTGGGGGGACCCTCTTC.

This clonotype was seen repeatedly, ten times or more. The CDR3 coding sequence is TGTGCCAGCAGCGAGGTTGCGGCCACAGATACGCAGTATTTT. It specifies CASSEVAATDTQYF. The chain has TRBV9 and TRBJ2-3; the D is unclear. Per germline, CDR1 SGDLS and CDR2 YYNGEE. The CDR3 length is 14 residues. Between the trimmed V and J ends, which lost 3 bases and 2 bases, there was a span of 10 bases.